Below are 20 T cell receptor beta chains sequenced from a single sample in a study of shared clonotypes between healthy human individuals. Positive CCR7 selection of CD45RO-negative cells yielded the naive CD8 cells, and terminally differentiated effector memory CD45RA+ cells were excluded. TCRdb keeps only in-frame clones here, not all; method: immunoSEQ multiplex PCR. This sample has about 2.2 million clones, with about 93% found just once. The sequenced sample was naive CD8+ T cells from PBMCs. All receptors derive from a man aged 18 to 29 in good health. Some clones in this sample may be carry-over from other donors' samples.

This chain links TRBV27 with TRBJ2-3, with TRBD2 as a possible D gene (6 bases). The CDR3 has 16 amino acids. The germline CDR1 and CDR2 sequences are MNHEY and SMNVEV (reference sequence). V dropped 6 bases and J dropped 3 bases, with 19 bases sitting between them. The CDR3 sequence: CASSPTLALMTDTQYF. CDR3 bases: TGTGCCAGCAGCCCAACTCTAGCGTTAATGACAGATACGCAGTATTTT.

The chain carries TRBV7-9 and TRBJ2-2; TRBD2 is a possible D gene (5 bases). The V gene's germline CDR1 is SEHNR and CDR2 FQNEAQ (reference sequence). Deletions cut 4 bases from V and 4 bases from J, with 16 bases between. The CDR3 contains 16 residues. The CDR3 reads CASSSTAGSGTGELFF. CDR3 in DNA: TGTGCCAGCAGCTCAACTGCGGGTAGTGGCACCGGGGAGCTGTTTTTT.

About this clone: Other DNA sequences in this sample translate to the same CDR3. The chain recombines TRBV4-3 with TRBJ2-7; 8 nucleotides agree with TRBD2. The CDR3 loop spans 16 amino acids. Germline V gene lookup returns CDR1 LGHNA and CDR2 YSLEER. The V and J ends lost 1 base and 1 base, in that order; junction bases with no gene match: 6. The CDR3 nucleotides read TGCGCCAGCAGCCAAGGTTTAGCGGGGCTTTCCTACGAGCAGTACTTC. The encoded protein is CASSQGLAGLSYEQYF.

This chain connects TRBV15 to TRBJ2-5; the D call may be TRBD1 or TRBD2 (7 bases each). The V end was cut by 4 bases, the J end by 1 base, with 19 bases between. Looked up from germline, CDR1 is LNHNV and CDR2 is YYDKDF (reference sequence). There are 17 residues in the CDR3. CDR3 amino acids: CATSTSRGRGPQETQYF. In DNA, the CDR3 is TGTGCCACCAGCACTTCTAGGGGGAGGGGGCCCCAAGAGACCCAGTACTTC.

The chain joins TRBV7-9 to TRBJ1-2; D call uncertain. The V gene lost 5 bases and the J gene lost 9 bases, with 13 bases spanning the gap. CDR3 length: 12 amino acids. The germline V gene encodes CDR1 SEHNR and CDR2 FQNEAQ (reference sequence). As DNA, the CDR3 is TGTGCCAGCAGCCCCTCCTATGTAAGCTACACCTTC. As protein: CASSPSYVSYTF.

The chain recombines TRBV5-4 with TRBJ2-1; D gene ambiguous. There are 12 residues in the CDR3. V lost 2 bases to trimming and J lost 8 bases, with 8 bases between them. CDR1 is SGHNT, CDR2 YYREEE, per germline (reference sequence). The CDR3 here is CASSLPMDEQFF. In DNA form, the CDR3 reads TGTGCCAGCAGCTTACCCATGGATGAGCAGTTCTTC.

The J gene is TRBJ1-5, the V gene TRBV6-6, with 8 bases aligning to TRBD1. The CDR3 is 15 amino acids. V was pared by 6 bases and J by 2 bases, with 6 bases of the junction left unmatched. The V gene's germline CDR1 is MNHNY and CDR2 SVGAGI (reference sequence). The DNA for the CDR3 is TGTGCCAGCAGCCTCAGGGGGCCGGGCAATCAGCCCCAGCATTTT. It yields the protein CASSLRGPGNQPQHF.

The rearrangement links TRBV7-9 to TRBJ1-1; D is possibly TRBD1 (5 bases). V was clipped by 4 bases and J by 0 bases, with 9 bases between them. The length of the CDR3 is 14 residues. Germline V lookup: CDR1 SEHNR, CDR2 FQNEAQ (reference sequence). The CDR3 sequence is CASSSRTLNTEAFF. In DNA, the CDR3 is TGTGCCAGCAGCTCCCGGACATTGAACACTGAAGCTTTCTTT.

The rearrangement uses TRBV7-2 and TRBJ2-7, with D hard to call. The CDR3 consists of 14 residues. V lost 1 base and J lost 3, with 10 bases in between. Germline V lookup: CDR1 SGHTA, CDR2 FQGNSA. DNA for the CDR3: TGTGCCAGCAGCTTAGGGGCAAGACTCTACGAGCAGTACTTC. Protein product: CASSLGARLYEQYF. Looking up the rest from reference TRBV7-2 and TRBJ2-7 gives the full variable domain: GAGVSQSPSNKVTEKGKDVELRCDPISGHTALYWYRQSLGQGLEFLIYFQGNSAPDKSGLPSDRFSAERTGGSVSTLTIQRTQQEDSAVYLCASSLGARLYEQYFGPGTRLTVT.

This CDR3 reads CAISESNQETQYF. DNA of the CDR3: TGTGCCATCAGTGAGTCGAACCAAGAGACCCAGTACTTC. This rearrangement joins TRBV10-3 to TRBJ2-5; D is unclear. The CDR3 has 13 residues. Germline V gives CDR1 ENHRY, CDR2 SYGVKD. The germline V and J ends were trimmed by 0 bases and 0 bases, with 2 bases remaining between them.

The chain links TRBV29-1 to TRBJ2-2, with D hard to call. The CDR3 is 14 residues long. The ends were cut back, 5 bases at V and 4 bases at J, with 14 bases in the middle. Germline CDR1 and CDR2: SQVTM and ANQGSEA. CDR3 amino acids: CSVRTFKFTGELFF. The CDR3 DNA reads as TGCAGCGTTCGAACTTTCAAATTCACCGGGGAGCTGTTTTTT.

This rearrangement joins TRBV19 to TRBJ2-1; 8 bases are a match to TRBD2. The CDR3 loop spans 14 amino acids. Unmatched junction bases numbered 14, after V lost 10 bases and J lost 9 bases. The germline V gene encodes CDR1 LNHDA and CDR2 SQIVND (reference sequence). The DNA of the CDR3 is TGTGCCACCACCCCGGGACTAGGAATTGGTGAGCAGTTCTTC. Protein: CATTPGLGIGEQFF.

This chain joins TRBV6-5 and TRBJ2-7, with D maybe TRBD1 (5 bases). CDR1 is MNHEY and CDR2 is SVGAGI in the germline V gene. V dropped 4 bases and J dropped 0 bases, with 13 bases sitting between them. This CDR3 spans 15 amino acids. This chain's CDR3 is CASSLQTASSYEQYF. In DNA form, the CDR3 reads TGTGCCAGCAGTTTACAGACAGCGAGCTCCTACGAGCAGTACTTC.

This clone was picked up one time. This chain uses TRBV27 with TRBJ2-3; D possibly corresponds to TRBD2 (5 bases). The V end lost 2 bases, the J end lost 8 bases, and 8 bases lay between the germline ends. The CDR3 consists of 12 residues. In germline, CDR1 is MNHEY, CDR2 SMNVEV (reference sequence). The DNA of the CDR3 is TGTGCCAGCAGTTTAATTGAGGGTACGCAGTATTTT. Its protein product is CASSLIEGTQYF.

The V and J genes are TRBV28 and TRBJ2-5; 8 positions agree with TRBD2. The CDR3 runs 18 residues. The V segment lost 3 bases and the J segment 2 bases; nucleotides outside the gene matches: 14. Germline assignment: CDR1 MDHEN and CDR2 SYDVKM. CDR3 in amino acids: CASSFPGGAGRSQETQYF. In nucleotides, the CDR3 is TGTGCCAGCAGTTTTCCGGGGGGGGCCGGACGATCTCAAGAGACCCAGTACTTC.

The chain employs TRBV4-1 and TRBJ1-6, with no clear D. Germline values: CDR1 MGHRA, CDR2 YSYEKL. The CDR3 contains 13 residues. V was clipped by 4 bases and J by 3 bases, with 4 bases between them. The CDR3 loop reads CASSPVYNSPLHF. CDR3 nucleotides: TGCGCCAGCAGCCCGGTCTATAATTCACCCCTCCACTTT.

V is TRBV25-1 and J is TRBJ1-1; 7 nucleotides match TRBD1. The V gene's germline CDR1 is MGHDK and CDR2 SYGVNS. This CDR3 region has 14 residues. V shed 3 bases and J 1 base; nucleotides not matched to a gene: 2. Here the CDR3 DNA reads TGTGCCAGCAGTGATGGGACAGAGAACACTGAAGCTTTCTTT. This encodes CASSDGTENTEAFF.

About this clone: This sample includes further DNA sequences coding for the same CDR3. The chain joins TRBV6-1 to TRBJ2-7; D possibly corresponds to TRBD2 (5 bases). This CDR3 is 13 amino acids long. CDR1 is MNHNS, CDR2 SASEGT, per germline. Trimming removed 2 bases from V and 1 base from J, with 6 bases in between. The CDR3 reads CASSERLSYEQYF. The DNA for the CDR3 is TGTGCCAGCAGTGAAAGACTATCCTACGAGCAGTACTTC.

The chain joins TRBV27 to TRBJ2-7; no reliable D call. The germline CDR1 and CDR2 sequences are MNHEY and SMNVEV (reference sequence). The CDR3 sequence is 14 residues long. The germline V and J ends were trimmed by 6 bases and 2 bases, with 14 bases remaining between them. Here the CDR3 DNA reads TGTGCCAGCAGCCTAATTCCGGGCCCCTACGAGCAGTACTTC. This gives the protein CASSLIPGPYEQYF.

The chain carries TRBV7-8 and TRBJ2-7; 10 bases fit TRBD1. The V gene end was trimmed by 5 bases and the J gene end by 3 bases; junction bases not matched to a gene: 7. The CDR3 totals 15 residues. Germline CDR1 is SGHVS and CDR2 is FQNEAQ. This CDR3 is CASSHTTGGSYEQYF. CDR3 bases: TGTGCCAGCAGCCATACGACAGGGGGCAGCTACGAGCAGTACTTC.